This T cell receptor beta chain was recovered during a study of CXCR3-negative and CXCR3-positive naive CD8 T cells. It was by 5' RACE with UMI labels that the TRB cDNA libraries were prepared. TCRdb reprocessed the 5' RACE reads, with one entry per CDR3 protein and no DNA. Its table lists approximately 74,000 distinct CDR3 sequences. This CDR3 is 16 amino acids long. Germline lookup yields CDR1 SGHRS and CDR2 YFSETQ. The gene calls are TRBV5-1 and TRBJ2-4; the TCRdb call, TRBD2, lacks DNA for checking. Input material: naive CXCR3- CD8+ T cells from blood. As for subset: CD45RO-CCR7+CD27+CD95- naive CD8+ T cells lacking CXCR3 (TNR3-). The receptor was derived from a human donor in good health. Some clones in this sample may be carry-over from other donors' samples. The CDR3 sequence is CASRSVTSDDKNIQYF. Using reference TRBV5-1 and TRBJ2-4 for the parts outside the CDR3, the full variable domain is KAGVTQTPRYLIKTRGQQVTLSCSPISGHRSVSWYQQTPGQGLQFLFEYFSETQRNKGNFPGRFSGRQFSNSRSEMNVSTLELGDSALYLCASRSVTSDDKNIQYFGAGTRLSVL.